This section outlines one TCR beta chain sequence together with its context. The target antigen is unknown. The data were produced by immunoSEQ multiplex PCR, yet TCRdb's version contains in-frame clones alone and is incomplete. The data contain 300,000 to 400,000 clones, 86% of them singletons. Germline V gives CDR1 MNHEY, CDR2 SMNVEV (reference sequence). V was clipped by 5 bases and J by 2 bases, with 12 bases between them. This CDR3 is built from 14 residues. This sample is drawn from a study of cytomegalovirus exposure and HLA in healthy donors. At the level of the study: The platform used for the roughly 130 validation repertoires matched that of the roughly 700 first-cohort repertoires, a later analysis reported.

Overall study findings and caveats: The authors enumerated 180 or so TCR beta chains as linked to cytomegalovirus. It was found in a later analysis that first-cohort TCR clusters tended to co-occur in the 100 to 150 validation repertoires. Accounts indicate the classifier identified cytomegalovirus status with strong specificity and sensitivity.

The chain couples TRBV27 to TRBJ1-1; weak D call: TRBD1 (6 bases). The TCR was taken from a woman between 18 and 29 years old in good health and CMV-seronegative. Sample: PBMCs. CDR3 amino acids: CASSPSDSNTEAFF. The CDR3 bases are TGTGCCAGCAGTCCTTCGGACAGTAACACTGAAGCTTTCTTT.